The rows below give T cell receptor beta chains drawn from one sample of a study of T cell responses to AZD1222 COVID-19 vaccine. The repertoire was sequenced with immunoSEQ multiplex PCR; TCRdb's copy has only in-frame clones and lacks some. This sample carries about 86,000 clones, about nine tenths of them seen once, and the ten largest clones take around 3%. Sample: peripheral blood, taken on day 0 of AZD1222 vaccination. These TCRs come from an adult in good health. Each CDR3 is given with its conserved first and last residue. Each record gives: J gene, D gene, V gene, clone size, CDR3 DNA, CDR3 protein. A D gene is named only where the DNA matches it firmly. Rows give clone size only sometimes, using once, few, many, or a class for an expanded clone.

J gene: TRBJ1-3; D gene: TRBD1; V gene: TRBV19; clone size: .; CDR3 DNA: TGTGCCAGTAGCATGGACAGGGCGAGCTCTGGAAACACCATATATTTT; CDR3 protein: CASSMDRASSGNTIYF
J gene: TRBJ1-4; D gene: TRBD1; V gene: TRBV7-8; clone size: .; CDR3 DNA: TGTGCCAGCAGCTTCGGGACAGGGGCAACTAATGAAAAACTGTTTTTT; CDR3 protein: CASSFGTGATNEKLFF
J gene: TRBJ2-7; D gene: TRBD2; V gene: TRBV28; clone size: .; CDR3 DNA: TGTGCCAGCAGTTTACCCCTAGCGGGAGCATACGAGCAGTACTTC; CDR3 protein: CASSLPLAGAYEQYF
J gene: TRBJ1-1; D gene: .; V gene: TRBV6-4; clone size: .; CDR3 DNA: TGTGCCAGCAGTGTAGGGGTGGGCACTGAAGCTTTCTTT; CDR3 protein: CASSVGVGTEAFF
J gene: TRBJ2-7; D gene: TRBD1; V gene: TRBV5-4; clone size: .; CDR3 DNA: TGTGCCAGCAGCAGACAGGGTGGGTCCTACGAGCAGTACTTC; CDR3 protein: CASSRQGGSYEQYF
J gene: TRBJ1-6; D gene: .; V gene: TRBV11-1; clone size: .; CDR3 DNA: TGTGCCAGCAGCGAACACAGGGTACCTAATTCACCCCTCCACTTT; CDR3 protein: CASSEHRVPNSPLHF
J gene: TRBJ1-5; D gene: .; V gene: TRBV5-8; clone size: .; CDR3 DNA: TGTGCCAGCAGCTTCCGTGGGGAAAATCAGCCCCAGCATTTT; CDR3 protein: CASSFRGENQPQHF
J gene: TRBJ2-7; D gene: .; V gene: TRBV27; clone size: .; CDR3 DNA: TGTGCCAGCAGTTTAAAGCGTAGCGGGACAGGAGAAACATACGAGCAGTACTTC; CDR3 protein: CASSLKRSGTGETYEQYF
J gene: TRBJ1-2; D gene: .; V gene: TRBV5-1; clone size: .; CDR3 DNA: TGCGCCAGCTCGACCCTGGCGGGCTATGGCTACACCTTC; CDR3 protein: CASSTLAGYGYTF
J gene: TRBJ1-1; D gene: TRBD1; V gene: TRBV6-6; clone size: .; CDR3 DNA: TGTGCCAGCAGTTATTCCCTAACCGGGACAGGGGTTTCAGCTTTCTTT; CDR3 protein: CASSYSLTGTGVSAFF
J gene: TRBJ2-3; D gene: TRBD1; V gene: TRBV11-3; clone size: once; CDR3 DNA: TGTGCCAGCAGCTTGACAGGGGGCGAAACAGATACGCAGTATTTT; CDR3 protein: CASSLTGGETDTQYF
J gene: TRBJ2-1; D gene: .; V gene: TRBV6-6; clone size: .; CDR3 DNA: TGTGCCAGCAGCCGTGGGACCGACACTTGGAATGAGCAGTTCTTC; CDR3 protein: CASSRGTDTWNEQFF
J gene: TRBJ2-1; D gene: .; V gene: TRBV5-1; clone size: .; CDR3 DNA: TGCGCCAGCAGCTTGGCCACGGGGGCAGGTGGCAATGAGCAGTTCTTC; CDR3 protein: CASSLATGAGGNEQFF
J gene: TRBJ1-6; D gene: TRBD1; V gene: TRBV7-8; clone size: few; CDR3 DNA: TGTGCCAGCAGCTTTCTTGGACAGGGGGCGGCTCCCCTCCACTTT; CDR3 protein: CASSFLGQGAAPLHF
J gene: TRBJ1-5; D gene: .; V gene: TRBV27; clone size: .; CDR3 DNA: TGTGCCAGCAGTTTTGGGGGTGGCGGCAATCAGCCCCAGCATTTT; CDR3 protein: CASSFGGGGNQPQHF
J gene: TRBJ2-7; D gene: .; V gene: TRBV7-2; clone size: .; CDR3 DNA: TGTGCCAGCAGCGACCGCGGGTGGGCCGACGAGCAGTACTTC; CDR3 protein: CASSDRGWADEQYF
J gene: TRBJ1-6; D gene: .; V gene: TRBV19; clone size: .; CDR3 DNA: TGTGCCAGTAGTATTTCCAGGGCTAATTCACCCCTCCACTTT; CDR3 protein: CASSISRANSPLHF
J gene: TRBJ2-1; D gene: TRBD2; V gene: TRBV19; clone size: .; CDR3 DNA: TGTGCCAGTAGGACAGCGGGAGACTCTGCCAATGAGCAGTTCTTC; CDR3 protein: CASRTAGDSANEQFF
J gene: TRBJ1-5; D gene: TRBD1; V gene: TRBV4-2; clone size: .; CDR3 DNA: TGTGCCAGCAGCCAAGTAGGGGGCAACCGCAATCAGCCCCAGCATTTT; CDR3 protein: CASSQVGGNRNQPQHF
J gene: TRBJ2-1; D gene: TRBD2; V gene: TRBV6-5; clone size: .; CDR3 DNA: TGTGCCAGCAGTTATAGGCGGGAGGGTAATGAGCAGTTCTTC; CDR3 protein: CASSYRREGNEQFF
J gene: TRBJ1-5; D gene: TRBD1; V gene: TRBV19; clone size: .; CDR3 DNA: TGTGCCAGTAGTAAAGGGACAGCCTATCAGCCCCAGCATTTT; CDR3 protein: CASSKGTAYQPQHF
J gene: TRBJ2-7; D gene: TRBD2; V gene: TRBV30; clone size: once; CDR3 DNA: TGTGCCTGGAGTGGTAGCGGGAGTTGGAGTCACGAGCAGTACTTC; CDR3 protein: CAWSGSGSWSHEQYF
J gene: TRBJ2-1; D gene: .; V gene: TRBV6-5; clone size: .; CDR3 DNA: TGTGCCAGCGTATTTCAACTAGAGGGCTACAATGAGCAGTTCTTC; CDR3 protein: CASVFQLEGYNEQFF
J gene: TRBJ1-2; D gene: .; V gene: TRBV25-1; clone size: .; CDR3 DNA: TGTGCCACCGAGGGACCGAGCTATGGCTACACCTTC; CDR3 protein: CATEGPSYGYTF
J gene: TRBJ2-5; D gene: .; V gene: TRBV5-5; clone size: .; CDR3 DNA: TGTGCCAGCAGCTTGGGGGATCAAGAGACCCAGTACTTC; CDR3 protein: CASSLGDQETQYF
J gene: TRBJ1-3; D gene: .; V gene: TRBV27; clone size: .; CDR3 DNA: TGTGCCAGCGGGGGGGTCGGAAACACCATATATTTT; CDR3 protein: CASGGVGNTIYF
J gene: TRBJ1-3; D gene: .; V gene: TRBV5-1; clone size: .; CDR3 DNA: TGCGCCAGCAGCAAGGTCGGGACACTTCACCCCACCTCTGGAAACACCATATATTTT; CDR3 protein: CASSKVGTLHPTSGNTIYF
J gene: TRBJ2-7; D gene: TRBD1; V gene: TRBV9; clone size: .; CDR3 DNA: TGTGCCAGCAGCAGTCGACAGGGTTCCTACGAGCAGTACTTC; CDR3 protein: CASSSRQGSYEQYF
J gene: TRBJ1-3; D gene: .; V gene: TRBV27; clone size: .; CDR3 DNA: TGTGCCAGCAGGGACAGTTTTGGCTCTGGAAACACCATATATTTT; CDR3 protein: CASRDSFGSGNTIYF
J gene: TRBJ2-1; D gene: .; V gene: TRBV28; clone size: .; CDR3 DNA: TGTGCCAGCAGGGAGCACCAAAGGAATGAGCAGTTCTTC; CDR3 protein: CASREHQRNEQFF
J gene: TRBJ1-5; D gene: .; V gene: TRBV27; clone size: .; CDR3 DNA: TGTGCCAGCAGTAATGACGGATATCAGCCCCAGCATTTT; CDR3 protein: CASSNDGYQPQHF
J gene: TRBJ2-2; D gene: .; V gene: TRBV28; clone size: .; CDR3 DNA: TGTGCCAGCAGTTTAGGGCCGTTAACCGGGGAGCTGTTTTTT; CDR3 protein: CASSLGPLTGELFF
J gene: TRBJ2-7; D gene: .; V gene: TRBV27; clone size: .; CDR3 DNA: TGTGCCAGCAGTTTATCGATGGATTATTCCTACGAGCAGTACTTC; CDR3 protein: CASSLSMDYSYEQYF
J gene: TRBJ1-6; D gene: TRBD1; V gene: TRBV28; clone size: once; CDR3 DNA: TGTGCCAGCAGGAGACAGGGGGTGCAGAATTCACCCCTCCACTTT; CDR3 protein: CASRRQGVQNSPLHF
J gene: TRBJ1-6; D gene: .; V gene: TRBV3-1/TRBV3-2; clone size: .; CDR3 DNA: TGTGCCAGCAGCCAAGGGTCCCCGGGGGGCTCGAATTCACCCCTCCACTTT; CDR3 protein: CASSQGSPGGSNSPLHF
J gene: TRBJ1-2; D gene: .; V gene: TRBV10-2; clone size: .; CDR3 DNA: TGCGCCAGCGGACACCCGCCGGGTGTTGGCTACACCTTC; CDR3 protein: CASGHPPGVGYTF
J gene: TRBJ2-5; D gene: .; V gene: TRBV7-2; clone size: .; CDR3 DNA: TGTGCCAGCAGCCCCCGCGCGGGGGAGACCCAGTACTTC; CDR3 protein: CASSPRAGETQYF
J gene: TRBJ2-7; D gene: .; V gene: TRBV19; clone size: .; CDR3 DNA: TGTGCCAGTAGTATGCGGGACAGCTCCTACGAGCAGTACTTC; CDR3 protein: CASSMRDSSYEQYF
J gene: TRBJ2-1; D gene: .; V gene: TRBV18; clone size: once; CDR3 DNA: TGTGCCAGCTCACCAACGGCGGTATATGAGCAGTTCTTC; CDR3 protein: CASSPTAVYEQFF
J gene: TRBJ2-7; D gene: TRBD2; V gene: TRBV4-2; clone size: once; CDR3 DNA: TGTGCCAGCAGCCAAGATCCAGCGGGGTACTACGAGCAGTACTTC; CDR3 protein: CASSQDPAGYYEQYF
J gene: TRBJ1-3; D gene: .; V gene: TRBV29-1; clone size: .; CDR3 DNA: TGCAGCGTTCGCGAGACCTACTCTGGAAACACCATATATTTT; CDR3 protein: CSVRETYSGNTIYF
J gene: TRBJ2-7; D gene: .; V gene: TRBV10-2; clone size: .; CDR3 DNA: TGCGCCAGCAGTTACAGGGTGGGTTCCCACGAGCAGTACTTC; CDR3 protein: CASSYRVGSHEQYF
J gene: TRBJ1-1; D gene: .; V gene: TRBV5-1; clone size: .; CDR3 DNA: TGCGCCAGCAGCCCCGTCGCGGCGCCTCTCCTCGGGACTGAAGCTTTCTTT; CDR3 protein: CASSPVAAPLLGTEAFF
J gene: TRBJ2-2; D gene: TRBD2; V gene: TRBV5-1; clone size: .; CDR3 DNA: TGCGCCAGCAGCGCTTCGACTAGCGGGAGTGGCACCGGGGAGCTGTTTTTT; CDR3 protein: CASSASTSGSGTGELFF